The 8 T cell receptor beta chains below all came from one sample that was sequenced in a study of T cell responses to AZD1222 COVID-19 vaccine (dated by TCRdb to the early 2020s). The label giving this sample's time point can be read as: about 28 days (+/-7) after the second vaccine dose. Library preparation was by the immunoSEQ multiplex PCR assay. Not all clones reach the TCRdb copy of this immuneACCESS table, which keeps in-frame sequences only. Checked studies attribute under half of the gap to unresolved V genes and leave the rest unexplained. The table for this sample lists some 84,000 clones; around 90% of them were counted only once. Around a tenth of the sample goes to the ten largest clones. This specimen was peripheral blood, taken 28 days after the second AZD1222 dose. All receptors derive from an adult who received the AZD1222 COVID-19 vaccine.

The rearrangement joins TRBV5-1 to TRBJ2-7, with D possibly TRBD1 on 5 matching bases. Germline assignment: CDR1 SGHRS and CDR2 YFSETQ. Deletions cut 5 bases from V and 2 bases from J, with 17 bases between. The CDR3 totals 15 residues. The CDR3 DNA reads as TGCGCCAGCAGGGGGATGGACACCCTAACCTACGAGCAGTACTTC. Its translation is CASRGMDTLTYEQYF.

This clone was picked up one time. This rearrangement joins TRBV7-2 to TRBJ2-5, with 11 positions matching TRBD1. Germline V CDR1 and CDR2: SGHTA, FQGNSA. The CDR3 totals 16 residues. Losses at the gene ends were 5 bases for V and 7 bases for J; bases not matched to a gene: 12. The CDR3: CASSPGRTGGIGTQYF. For the CDR3, the DNA is TGTGCCAGCAGCCCCGGCAGGACAGGGGGCATCGGGACCCAGTACTTC. Full variable domain (rest looked up from reference TRBV7-2 and TRBJ2-5): GAGVSQSPSNKVTEKGKDVELRCDPISGHTALYWYRQSLGQGLEFLIYFQGNSAPDKSGLPSDRFSAERTGGSVSTLTIQRTQQEDSAVYLCASSPGRTGGIGTQYFGPGTRLLVL.

This sequence joins TRBV6-4 and TRBJ2-7; the match to TRBD1 covers 7 bases. This CDR3 has 15 amino acids. V lost 0 bases and J lost 3; bases outside the gene matches: 5. Germline CDR1 is MRHNA and CDR2 is SNTAGT. The CDR3 loop is CASSDSRQGDYEQYF. In nucleotides, the CDR3 is TGTGCCAGCAGTGACTCACGGCAGGGGGACTACGAGCAGTACTTC.

The chain employs TRBV15 and TRBJ2-3, with no clear D. Trimming took 6 bases from V and 2 from J, leaving 15 bases between them. The CDR3 has 15 amino acids. Germline CDR1 and CDR2: LNHNV and YYDKDF (reference sequence). Written as DNA, the CDR3 is TGTGCCACCAGGGAGTTCCCAACTTCCACAGATACGCAGTATTTT. It translates to CATREFPTSTDTQYF.

J is TRBJ2-5 and V is TRBV2, with 11 nucleotides matching TRBD2. Germline loops: CDR1 SNHLY, CDR2 FYNNEI. The junction had 1 base not matched to a gene; V was cut back by 6 bases and J by 1 base. The CDR3 is made up of 14 amino acids. DNA for the CDR3: TGTGCCAGCAGCCTAGCGGGGGGCCAAGAGACCCAGTACTTC. This codes for CASSLAGGQETQYF.

The count of this clone is one. The rearrangement uses TRBV19 and TRBJ1-4; 10 bases map to TRBD1. The length of the CDR3 is 15 residues. Per germline, CDR1 LNHDA and CDR2 SQIVND (reference sequence). V dropped 6 bases and J dropped 8; count of bases not matched to a gene: 9. The CDR3 nucleotides read TGTGCCAGTAGGGAGAGACAGGGGGCGCGAGAAAAACTGTTTTTT. It specifies CASRERQGAREKLFF.

The chain uses TRBV12-3 or TRBV12-4 and TRBJ2-1; TRBD1 might be the D (5 bases). The CDR3 is made up of 12 amino acids. V was shortened by 7 bases and J by 7 bases, with 11 bases between the two germline ends. The CDR3 region has the DNA TGTGCCAGCACCCCGGACACAAATGAGCAGTTCTTC. Protein sequence: CASTPDTNEQFF.

As DNA, the CDR3 is TGTGCCAGCAGTTTCCGGGACAGGGCCCAGTCCGAGCAGTACTTC. Its translation: CASSFRDRAQSEQYF. This sequence joins TRBV5-5 and TRBJ2-7, with 9 nucleotides matching TRBD1. The CDR3 has 15 amino acids. The V and J ends lost 5 bases and 6 bases, in that order; junction bases with no gene match: 12. Germline assignment: CDR1 SGHKS and CDR2 YYEKEE (reference sequence). Based on the CDR3 plus reference TRBV5-5 and TRBJ2-7, the full variable domain is DAGVTQSPTHLIKTRGQQVTLRCSPISGHKSVSWYQQVLGQGPQFIFQYYEKEERGRGNFPDRFSARQFPNYSSELNVNALLLGDSALYLCASSFRDRAQSEQYFGPGTRLTVT.